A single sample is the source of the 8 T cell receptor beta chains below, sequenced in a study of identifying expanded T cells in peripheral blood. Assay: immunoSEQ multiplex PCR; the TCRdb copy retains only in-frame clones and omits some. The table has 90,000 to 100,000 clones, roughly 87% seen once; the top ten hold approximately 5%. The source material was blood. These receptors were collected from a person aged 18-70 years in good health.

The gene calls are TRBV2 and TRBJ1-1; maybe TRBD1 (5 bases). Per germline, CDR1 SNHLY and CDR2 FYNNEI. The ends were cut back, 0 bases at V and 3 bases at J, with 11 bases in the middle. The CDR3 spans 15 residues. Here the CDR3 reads CASSEAPGGDTEAFF. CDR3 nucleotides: TGTGCCAGCAGTGAAGCGCCCGGGGGTGACACTGAAGCTTTCTTT.

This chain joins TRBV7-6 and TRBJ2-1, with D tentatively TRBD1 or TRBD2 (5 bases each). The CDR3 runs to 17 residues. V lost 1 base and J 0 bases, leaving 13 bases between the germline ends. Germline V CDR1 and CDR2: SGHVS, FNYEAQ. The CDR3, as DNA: TGTGCCAGCAGCTTAGAACTAGGGGTCGGCTCCTACAATGAGCAGTTCTTC. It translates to CASSLELGVGSYNEQFF.

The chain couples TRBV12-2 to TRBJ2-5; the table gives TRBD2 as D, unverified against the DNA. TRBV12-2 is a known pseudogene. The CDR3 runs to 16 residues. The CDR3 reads CASRKSGGAYQETQYF. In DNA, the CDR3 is TGTGCAAGTCGCAAGAGCGGGGGGGCTTACCAAGAGACCCAGTACTTC.

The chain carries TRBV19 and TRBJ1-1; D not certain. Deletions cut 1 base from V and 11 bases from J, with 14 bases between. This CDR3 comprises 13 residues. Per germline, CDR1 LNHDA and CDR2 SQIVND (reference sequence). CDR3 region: CASSIGSRGEAFF. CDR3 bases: TGTGCCAGTAGTATAGGGAGCCGAGGTGAGGCTTTCTTT.

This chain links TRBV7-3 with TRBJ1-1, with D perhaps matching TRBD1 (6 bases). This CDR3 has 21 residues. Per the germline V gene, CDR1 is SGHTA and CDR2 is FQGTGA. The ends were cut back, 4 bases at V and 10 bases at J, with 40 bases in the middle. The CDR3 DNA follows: TGTGCCAGCAGCTCACAGGGTGTTTCTGCTGGGGCACAAAACCCCACCGTACGAGCTTTCTTT. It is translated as CASSSQGVSAGAQNPTVRAFF.

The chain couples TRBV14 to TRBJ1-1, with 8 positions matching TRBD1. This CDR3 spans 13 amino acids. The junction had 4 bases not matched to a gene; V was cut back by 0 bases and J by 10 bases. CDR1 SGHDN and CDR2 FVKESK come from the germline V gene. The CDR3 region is CASSQDRTGRAFF. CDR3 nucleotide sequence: TGTGCCAGCAGCCAAGATAGGACAGGGAGAGCTTTCTTT.

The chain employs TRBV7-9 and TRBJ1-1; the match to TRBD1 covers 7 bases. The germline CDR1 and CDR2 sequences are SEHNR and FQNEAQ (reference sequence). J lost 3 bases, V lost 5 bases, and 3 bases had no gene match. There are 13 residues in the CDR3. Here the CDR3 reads CASSPGQHTEAFF. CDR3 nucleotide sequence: TGTGCCAGCAGCCCGGGACAGCACACTGAAGCTTTCTTT.

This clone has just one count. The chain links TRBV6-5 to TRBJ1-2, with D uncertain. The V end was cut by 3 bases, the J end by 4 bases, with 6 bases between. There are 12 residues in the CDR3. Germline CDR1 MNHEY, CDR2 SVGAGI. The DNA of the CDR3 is TGTGCCAGCAGTTATGACGCCTATGGCTACACCTTC. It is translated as CASSYDAYGYTF.